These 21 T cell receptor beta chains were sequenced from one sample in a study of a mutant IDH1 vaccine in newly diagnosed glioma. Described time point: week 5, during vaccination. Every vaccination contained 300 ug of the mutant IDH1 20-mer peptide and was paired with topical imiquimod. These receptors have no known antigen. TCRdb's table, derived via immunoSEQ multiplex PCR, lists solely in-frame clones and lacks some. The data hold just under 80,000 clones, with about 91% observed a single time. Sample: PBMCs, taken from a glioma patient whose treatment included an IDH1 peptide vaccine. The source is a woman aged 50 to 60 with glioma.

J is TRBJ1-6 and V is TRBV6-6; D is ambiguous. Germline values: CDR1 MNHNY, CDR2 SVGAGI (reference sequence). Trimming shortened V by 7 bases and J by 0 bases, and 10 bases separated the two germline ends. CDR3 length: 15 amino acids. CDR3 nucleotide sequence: TGTGCCAGCATCCTCAGCAGCTCCTATAATTCACCCCTCCACTTT. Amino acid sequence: CASILSSSYNSPLHF.

CDR3 amino acids: CAWSIQRPSPLHF. The CDR3 DNA reads as TGTGCCTGGAGTATCCAGCGACCTTCACCCCTCCACTTT. The J gene is TRBJ1-6, the V gene TRBV30; D is undetermined. This CDR3 region has 13 residues. Germline loops: CDR1 GTSNPN, CDR2 SVGIG (reference sequence). V was clipped by 2 bases and J by 9 bases, with 11 bases between them.

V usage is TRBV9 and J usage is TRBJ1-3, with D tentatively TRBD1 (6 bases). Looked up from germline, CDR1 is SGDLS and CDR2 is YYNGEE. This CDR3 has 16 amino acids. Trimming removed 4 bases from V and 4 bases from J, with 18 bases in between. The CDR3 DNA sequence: TGTGCCAGCAGCCTTCAACTGGGACACGGAGGAAACACCATATATTTT. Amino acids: CASSLQLGHGGNTIYF.

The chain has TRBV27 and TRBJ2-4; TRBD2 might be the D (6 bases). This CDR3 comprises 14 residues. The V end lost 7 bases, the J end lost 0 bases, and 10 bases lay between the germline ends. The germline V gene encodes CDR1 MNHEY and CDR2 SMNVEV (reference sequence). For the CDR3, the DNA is TGTGCCAGCAATCGAGCGGGAGCCAAAAACATTCAGTACTTC. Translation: CASNRAGAKNIQYF.

CDR3 sequence reads: CASSFAGERLDTQYF. Here the CDR3 DNA reads TGTGCCAGCAGCTTTGCGGGAGAACGACTAGATACGCAGTATTTT. The V call is TRBV7-2, the J call TRBJ2-3; 7 bases are a match to TRBD2. Losses at the gene ends were 3 bases for V and 5 bases for J; bases not matched to a gene: 8. The CDR3 is made up of 15 amino acids. The germline V gene has CDR1 SGHTA and CDR2 FQGNSA.

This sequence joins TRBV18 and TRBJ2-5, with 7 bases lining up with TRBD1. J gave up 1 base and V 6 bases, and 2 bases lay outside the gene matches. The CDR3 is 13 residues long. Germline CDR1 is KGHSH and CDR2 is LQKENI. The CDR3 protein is CASSRTGQETQYF. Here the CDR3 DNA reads TGTGCCAGCTCCAGGACAGGCCAAGAGACCCAGTACTTC.

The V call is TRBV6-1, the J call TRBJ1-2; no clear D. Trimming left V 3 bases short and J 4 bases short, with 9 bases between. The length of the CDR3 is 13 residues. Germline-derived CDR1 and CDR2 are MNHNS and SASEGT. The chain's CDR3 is CASSEGRLYGYTF. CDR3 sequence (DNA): TGTGCCAGCAGTGAGGGGAGACTCTATGGCTACACCTTC.

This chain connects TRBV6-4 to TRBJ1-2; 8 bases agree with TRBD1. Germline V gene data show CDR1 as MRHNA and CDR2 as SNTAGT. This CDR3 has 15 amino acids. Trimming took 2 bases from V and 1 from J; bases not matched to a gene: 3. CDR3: CASSDGTGHNYGYTF. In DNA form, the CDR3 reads TGTGCCAGCAGTGACGGGACAGGCCATAACTATGGCTACACCTTC.

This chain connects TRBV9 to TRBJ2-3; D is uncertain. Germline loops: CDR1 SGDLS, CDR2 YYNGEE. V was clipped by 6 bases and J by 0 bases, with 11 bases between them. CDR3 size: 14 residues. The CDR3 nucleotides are TGTGCCAGCACCCTATCATGGAGCACAGATACGCAGTATTTT. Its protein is CASTLSWSTDTQYF.

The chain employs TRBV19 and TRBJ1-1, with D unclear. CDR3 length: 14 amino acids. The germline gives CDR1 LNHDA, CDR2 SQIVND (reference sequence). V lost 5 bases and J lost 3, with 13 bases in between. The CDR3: CASSSQSEDTEAFF. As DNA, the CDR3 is TGTGCCAGTAGTTCCCAGAGCGAGGACACTGAAGCTTTCTTT.

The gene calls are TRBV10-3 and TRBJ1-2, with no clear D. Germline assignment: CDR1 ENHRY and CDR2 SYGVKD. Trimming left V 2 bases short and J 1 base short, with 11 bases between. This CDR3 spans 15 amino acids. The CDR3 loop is CAISERAELNYGYTF. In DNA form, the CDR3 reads TGTGCCATCAGTGAGAGGGCAGAACTTAACTATGGCTACACCTTC.

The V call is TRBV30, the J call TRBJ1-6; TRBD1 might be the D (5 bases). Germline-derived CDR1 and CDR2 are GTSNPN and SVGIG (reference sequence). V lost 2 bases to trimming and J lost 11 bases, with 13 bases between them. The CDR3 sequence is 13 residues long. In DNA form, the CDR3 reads TGTGCCTGGAGTTTAGGTCAGGGTGCACCCCTCCACTTT. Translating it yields CAWSLGQGAPLHF.

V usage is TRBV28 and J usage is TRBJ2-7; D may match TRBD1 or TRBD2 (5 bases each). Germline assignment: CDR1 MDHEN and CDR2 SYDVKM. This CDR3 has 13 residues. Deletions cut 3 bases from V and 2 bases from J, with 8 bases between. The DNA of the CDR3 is TGTGCCAGCAGTTTTTGGGGACCCTACGAGCAGTACTTC. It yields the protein CASSFWGPYEQYF.

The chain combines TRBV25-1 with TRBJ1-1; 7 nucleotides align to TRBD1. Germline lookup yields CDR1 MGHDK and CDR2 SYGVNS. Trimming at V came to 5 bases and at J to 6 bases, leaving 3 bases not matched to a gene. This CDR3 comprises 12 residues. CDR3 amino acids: CASSNTGAEAFF. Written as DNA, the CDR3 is TGTGCCAGCAGTAATACAGGGGCTGAAGCTTTCTTT.

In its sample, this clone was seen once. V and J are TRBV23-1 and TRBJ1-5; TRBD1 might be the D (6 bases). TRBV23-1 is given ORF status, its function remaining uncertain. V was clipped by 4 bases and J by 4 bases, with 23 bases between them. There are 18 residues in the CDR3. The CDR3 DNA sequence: TGCGCCAGCAGTCCAAGCAGAAGACAGGCCGCGAGAAATCAGCCCCAGCATTTT. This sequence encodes CASSPSRRQAARNQPQHF.

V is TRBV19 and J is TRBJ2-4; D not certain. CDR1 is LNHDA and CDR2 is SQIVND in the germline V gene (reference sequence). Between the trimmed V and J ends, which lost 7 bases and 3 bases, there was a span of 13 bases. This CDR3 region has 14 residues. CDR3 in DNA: TGTGCCAGTAACCCGAGGACGGACAAAAACATTCAGTACTTC. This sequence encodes CASNPRTDKNIQYF.

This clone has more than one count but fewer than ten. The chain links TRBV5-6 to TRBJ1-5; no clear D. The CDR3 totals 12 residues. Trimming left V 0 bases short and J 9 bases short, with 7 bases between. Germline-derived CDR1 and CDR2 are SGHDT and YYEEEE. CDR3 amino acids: CASSLGGVPQHF. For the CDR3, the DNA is TGTGCCAGCAGCTTGGGGGGAGTGCCCCAGCATTTT.

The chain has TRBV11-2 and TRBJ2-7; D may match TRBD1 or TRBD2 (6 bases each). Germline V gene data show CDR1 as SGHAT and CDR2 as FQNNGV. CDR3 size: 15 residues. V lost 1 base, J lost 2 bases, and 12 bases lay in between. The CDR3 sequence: CASSLGGGGAYEQYF. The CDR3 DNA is TGTGCCAGCAGCTTAGGCGGAGGGGGAGCCTACGAGCAGTACTTC.

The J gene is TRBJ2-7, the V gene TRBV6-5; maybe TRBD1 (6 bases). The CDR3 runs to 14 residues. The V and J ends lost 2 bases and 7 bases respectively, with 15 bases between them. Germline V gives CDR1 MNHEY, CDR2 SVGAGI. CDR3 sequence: CASSYITGSGEQYF. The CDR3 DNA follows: TGTGCCAGCAGTTACATTACAGGGTCGGGGGAGCAGTACTTC.

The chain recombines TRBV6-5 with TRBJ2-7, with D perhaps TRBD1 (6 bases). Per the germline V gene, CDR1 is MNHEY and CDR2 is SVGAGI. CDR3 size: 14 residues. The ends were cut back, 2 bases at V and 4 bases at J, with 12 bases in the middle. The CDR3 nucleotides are TGTGCCAGCAGTTACGGACAGAGCCAGTACGAGCAGTACTTC. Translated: CASSYGQSQYEQYF.

The CDR3: CSVAFPGTNNEQFF. The CDR3 nucleotides are TGCAGCGTTGCTTTCCCCGGGACCAACAATGAGCAGTTCTTC. The J gene is TRBJ2-1, the V gene TRBV29-1; D possibly matches TRBD1 or TRBD2 (5 bases each). Per the germline V gene, CDR1 is SQVTM and CDR2 is ANQGSEA. With 4 bases removed from V and 5 bases from J, the gap between germline ends came to 15 bases. This CDR3 region has 14 residues.